Each of the 9 T cell receptor beta chains below was sequenced from the same sample in a study of a mutant IDH1 vaccine in newly diagnosed glioma. Their cognate antigens are unknown. Indicated time point: week 23, last vaccination. Doses comprised 300 ug of mutant IDH1 20-mer peptide each, plus topical imiquimod. The data were produced by immunoSEQ multiplex PCR, yet TCRdb's version contains in-frame clones alone and is incomplete. The sample includes some 60,000 clones, around 87% seen only once; the top ten take roughly 1.4%. Source: PBMCs, taken from a glioma patient whose treatment included an IDH1 peptide vaccine. These TCRs come from a man aged 40-50 years with glioma.

V gene TRBV10-3 combines with J gene TRBJ2-1; possible D gene TRBD2, 7 bases. The V gene lost 3 bases and the J gene lost 3 bases, with 18 bases spanning the gap. Germline assignment: CDR1 ENHRY and CDR2 SYGVKD. CDR3 length equals 17 residues. For the CDR3, the DNA is TGTGCCATCAGTGACCCTTCACGGGGAGGGGGCTACAATGAGCAGTTCTTC. This gives the protein CAISDPSRGGGYNEQFF.

The J gene is TRBJ2-1, the V gene TRBV19; 9 nucleotides agree with TRBD2. The ends lost 3 bases at V and 3 bases at J; junction bases unmatched: 3. The CDR3 contains 15 residues. The germline V gene encodes CDR1 LNHDA and CDR2 SQIVND (reference sequence). CDR3 coding DNA: TGTGCCAGTAGTATTTCACTAGCGGGCTACAATGAGCAGTTCTTC. This gives the protein CASSISLAGYNEQFF.

This clone has only one observation. V and J are TRBV27 and TRBJ1-2, with D tentatively TRBD1 (5 bases). V lost 3 bases and J lost 5, with 7 bases in between. There are 12 residues in the CDR3. Germline CDR1 reads MNHEY; CDR2 reads SMNVEV (reference sequence). The DNA of the CDR3 is TGTGCCAGCAGTTTCGGGGGGTATGGCTACACCTTC. Protein product: CASSFGGYGYTF.

V gene TRBV5-1 combines with J gene TRBJ2-5; the D gene is possibly TRBD2 (7 bases). This CDR3 has 15 amino acids. The germline V gene encodes CDR1 SGHRS and CDR2 YFSETQ. The V gene lost 0 bases and the J gene lost 3 bases, with 12 bases spanning the gap. As DNA, the CDR3 is TGCGCCAGCAGCTTGGCCGGGGGGCGCGAAGAGACCCAGTACTTC. It yields the protein CASSLAGGREETQYF. Full variable domain (rest looked up from reference TRBV5-1 and TRBJ2-5): KAGVTQTPRYLIKTRGQQVTLSCSPISGHRSVSWYQQTPGQGLQFLFEYFSETQRNKGNFPGRFSGRQFSNSRSEMNVSTLELGDSALYLCASSLAGGREETQYFGPGTRLLVL.

J is TRBJ1-3 and V is TRBV6-5; D is undetermined. The CDR3 covers 14 residues. Trimming removed 4 bases from V and 4 bases from J, with 11 bases in between. CDR1 is MNHEY, CDR2 SVGAGI, per germline. This chain's CDR3 is CASSLQEMGNTIYF. DNA of the CDR3: TGTGCCAGCAGTTTGCAGGAAATGGGAAACACCATATATTTT.

The CDR3 region is CASSEPGLYGYTF. In DNA form, the CDR3 reads TGTGCCAGCAGTGAACCCGGCCTCTATGGCTACACCTTC. The chain joins TRBV6-1 to TRBJ1-2, with no clear D. This CDR3 contains 13 residues. With 2 bases removed from V and 4 bases from J, the gap between germline ends came to 8 bases. Germline CDR1 reads MNHNS; CDR2 reads SASEGT.

On this clone itself: The junction departs from the called germline gene at one end, perhaps through a read error. The chain joins TRBV14 to TRBJ2-5; possible D gene TRBD1, 5 bases. The CDR3 is 13 residues long. Germline CDR1 is SGHDN and CDR2 is FVKESK. This CDR3 is CASSQTRVETRYF. The CDR3 nucleotides are TGTGCCAGCAGCCAGACCAGGGTGGAGACCCGGTACTTC.

V gene TRBV2 combines with J gene TRBJ2-1; the D is unclear. Trimming cost V 2 bases and J 3 bases, with 8 bases left between them. Per germline, CDR1 SNHLY and CDR2 FYNNEI. CDR3 length: 14 residues. CDR3 in amino acids: CASSEWVDYNEQFF. CDR3 nucleotides: TGTGCCAGCAGTGAATGGGTGGACTACAATGAGCAGTTCTTC.

This rearrangement joins TRBV5-1 to TRBJ2-5; 11 nucleotides agree with TRBD1. V lost 4 bases, J lost 4 bases, and 3 bases stayed unmatched. CDR1 and CDR2 from the germline V gene are SGHRS and YFSETQ. CDR3 length: 14 residues. The CDR3 DNA reads TGCGCCAGCAGCCCCGGGACAGGGGGAGAGACCCAGTACTTC. Amino acid sequence: CASSPGTGGETQYF. Full variable domain (outside the CDR3, taken from reference TRBV5-1 and TRBJ2-5): KAGVTQTPRYLIKTRGQQVTLSCSPISGHRSVSWYQQTPGQGLQFLFEYFSETQRNKGNFPGRFSGRQFSNSRSEMNVSTLELGDSALYLCASSPGTGGETQYFGPGTRLLVL.